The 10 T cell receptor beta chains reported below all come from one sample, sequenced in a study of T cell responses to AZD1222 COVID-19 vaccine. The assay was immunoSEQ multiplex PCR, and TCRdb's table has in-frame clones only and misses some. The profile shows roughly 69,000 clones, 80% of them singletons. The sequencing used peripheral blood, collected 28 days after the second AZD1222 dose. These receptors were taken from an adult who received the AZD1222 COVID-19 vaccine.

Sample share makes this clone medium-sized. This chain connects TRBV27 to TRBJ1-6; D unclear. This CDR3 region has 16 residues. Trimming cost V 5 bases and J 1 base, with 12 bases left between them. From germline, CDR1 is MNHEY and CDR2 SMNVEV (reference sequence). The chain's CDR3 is CASSREIRSYNSPLHF. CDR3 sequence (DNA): TGTGCCAGCAGTCGGGAGATTAGATCCTATAATTCACCCCTCCACTTT.

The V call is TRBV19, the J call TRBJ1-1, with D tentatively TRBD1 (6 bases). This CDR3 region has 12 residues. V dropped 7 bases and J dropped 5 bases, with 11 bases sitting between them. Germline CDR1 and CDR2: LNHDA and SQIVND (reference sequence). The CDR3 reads CASKEGGTEAFF. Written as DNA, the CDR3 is TGTGCCAGTAAGGAGGGGGGGACTGAAGCTTTCTTT.

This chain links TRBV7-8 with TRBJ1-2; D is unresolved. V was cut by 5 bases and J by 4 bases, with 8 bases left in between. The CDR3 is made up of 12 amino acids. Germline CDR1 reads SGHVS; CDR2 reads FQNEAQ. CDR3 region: CASSPRAYGYTF. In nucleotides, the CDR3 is TGTGCCAGCAGCCCCCGGGCCTATGGCTACACCTTC.

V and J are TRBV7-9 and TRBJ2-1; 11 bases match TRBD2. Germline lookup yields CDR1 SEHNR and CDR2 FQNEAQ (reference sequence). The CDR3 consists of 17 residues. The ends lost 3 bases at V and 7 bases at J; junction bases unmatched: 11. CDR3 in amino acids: CASSFAGLAGGWNEQFF. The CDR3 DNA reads TGTGCCAGCAGCTTTGCCGGACTAGCGGGTGGTTGGAATGAGCAGTTCTTC.

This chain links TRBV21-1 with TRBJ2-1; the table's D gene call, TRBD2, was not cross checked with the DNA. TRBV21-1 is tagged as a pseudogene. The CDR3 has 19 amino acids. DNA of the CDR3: TGTGCCAGCAGTTCCAATCGCCGAGGAGGGACCCGGGGGTACAATGAGCAGTTCTTC. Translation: CASSSNRRGGTRGYNEQFF.

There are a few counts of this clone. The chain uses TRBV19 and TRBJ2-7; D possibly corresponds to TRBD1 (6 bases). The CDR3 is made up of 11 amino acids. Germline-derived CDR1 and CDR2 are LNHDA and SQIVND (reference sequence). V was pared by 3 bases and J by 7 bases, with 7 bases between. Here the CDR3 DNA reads TGTGCCAGTAGTATCGGGACAGAGCAGTACTTC. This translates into CASSIGTEQYF.

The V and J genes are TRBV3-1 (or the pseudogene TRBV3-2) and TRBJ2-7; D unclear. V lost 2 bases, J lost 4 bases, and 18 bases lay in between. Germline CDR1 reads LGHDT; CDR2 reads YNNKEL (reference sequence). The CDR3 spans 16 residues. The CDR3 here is CASSQKRSSKGYEQYF. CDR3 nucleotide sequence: TGTGCCAGCAGCCAAAAACGGTCTTCTAAAGGGTACGAGCAGTACTTC.

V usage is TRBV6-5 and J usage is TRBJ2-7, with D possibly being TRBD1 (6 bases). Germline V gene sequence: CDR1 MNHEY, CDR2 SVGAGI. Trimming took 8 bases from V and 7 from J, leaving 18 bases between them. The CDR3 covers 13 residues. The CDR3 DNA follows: TGTGCCAGCGGGGTTTACAGGGCTGAGGAGCAGTACTTC. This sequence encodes CASGVYRAEEQYF.

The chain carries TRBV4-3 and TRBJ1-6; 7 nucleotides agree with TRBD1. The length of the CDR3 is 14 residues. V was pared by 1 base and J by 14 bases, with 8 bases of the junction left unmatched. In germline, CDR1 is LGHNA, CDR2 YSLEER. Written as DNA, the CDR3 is TGCGCCAGCAGCCAAGGACAGGGTGCTGGATCCCTCCACTTT. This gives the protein CASSQGQGAGSLHF.

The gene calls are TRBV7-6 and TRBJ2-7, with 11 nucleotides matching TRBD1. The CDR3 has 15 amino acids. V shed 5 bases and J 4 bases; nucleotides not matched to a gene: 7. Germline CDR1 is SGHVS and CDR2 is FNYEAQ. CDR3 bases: TGTGCCAGCAGCGCCGGGACAGGGGGAGAATACGAGCAGTACTTC. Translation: CASSAGTGGEYEQYF. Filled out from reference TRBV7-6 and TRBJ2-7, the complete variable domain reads GAGVSQSPRYKVTKRGQDVALRCDPISGHVSLYWYRQALGQGPEFLTYFNYEAQQDKSGLPNDRFSAERPEGSISTLTIQRTEQRDSAMYRCASSAGTGGEYEQYFGPGTRLTVT.